Following are 18 T cell receptor beta chains from one sample sequenced in a study of blood T cells in healthy people across ages. A sample-barcoded 5' primer and a J-beta primer mix were used in a second PCR of roughly 7 to 12 cycles. TCRdb called the 5' RACE reads again in MiXCR, with one record for every CDR3 protein. The table lists hundreds of thousands of distinct CDR3 sequences, 46% of them singletons. The sample comprised blood. The receptors come from an elderly man in good health.

This clonotype was counted a few times. The chain joins TRBV6-2 or TRBV6-3 to TRBJ1-5; D ambiguous. Trimming pared 6 bases from V and 1 base from J, leaving 7 bases between. CDR3 length: 13 amino acids. CDR1 MNHEY and CDR2 SVGEGT come from the germline V gene. The CDR3 DNA reads TGTGCCAGCAGAGCCTTCAGCAATCAGCCCCAGCATTTT. This sequence encodes CASRAFSNQPQHF.

Details on this clonotype: Mismatch with germline at one junction end may stem from a read error. The rearrangement links TRBV11-1 to TRBJ2-3, with D perhaps matching TRBD1 (6 bases). This CDR3 is 15 amino acids long. The V gene's germline CDR1 is SGHAT and CDR2 FQDESV (reference sequence). DNA of the CDR3: TGTGCCAGCAGTTTAGGAGGACAGTACACAGATACGCAGTATTTT. Translating gives CASSLGGQYTDTQYF.

The chain is built from TRBV12-3 or TRBV12-4 and TRBJ1-2; maybe TRBD1 (6 bases). CDR3 length equals 14 residues. The V end was cut by 6 bases, the J end by 6 bases, with 17 bases between. For the CDR3, the DNA is TGTGCCAGCAGGCAACCCGGGGGGCAGCATGGCTACACCTTC. Protein sequence: CASRQPGGQHGYTF.

This clonotype was detected only a few times. The V call is TRBV29-1, the J call TRBJ1-1; 7 bases align to TRBD1. The ends lost 4 bases at V and 4 bases at J; junction bases unmatched: 6. The CDR3 contains 13 residues. CDR1 and CDR2 from the germline V gene are SQVTM and ANQGSEA. The CDR3 is CSVGGGGVTEAFF. In nucleotides, the CDR3 is TGCAGCGTTGGGGGAGGGGGCGTCACTGAAGCTTTCTTT. Full variable domain (remainder filled in from reference TRBV29-1 and TRBJ1-1): SAVISQKPSRDICQRGTSLTIQCQVDSQVTMMFWYRQQPGQSLTLIATANQGSEATYESGFVIDKFPISRPNLTFSTLTVSNMSPEDSSIYLCSVGGGGVTEAFFGQGTRLTVV.

V gene TRBV24-1 combines with J gene TRBJ2-5; 14 bases are a match to TRBD2. Germline V gene sequence: CDR1 KGHDR, CDR2 SFDVKD. The length of the CDR3 is 15 residues. The J segment lost 11 bases and the V segment lost 6 bases, leaving 10 bases of the junction unmatched. The CDR3 nucleotides read TGTGCCACCAGTTCGACTAGCGGGAGGGGGGATGAGCAGTACTTC. Amino acid sequence: CATSSTSGRGDEQYF.

The chain has TRBV15 and TRBJ2-5; D not resolved. The CDR3 is made up of 13 amino acids. The V and J ends lost 3 bases and 5 bases respectively, with 10 bases between them. Germline V gene lookup returns CDR1 LNHNV and CDR2 YYDKDF (reference sequence). CDR3 DNA sequence: TGTGCCACCAGCAGCCACGGCTTCGAGACCCAGTACTTC. Amino acid sequence: CATSSHGFETQYF.

This clonotype appeared many times. The rearrangement uses TRBV7-2 and TRBJ1-2, with D possibly TRBD1 on 6 matching bases. This CDR3 is 14 amino acids long. Germline V gene sequence: CDR1 SGHTA, CDR2 FQGNSA. Trimming removed 1 base at V and 5 bases at J, with 11 bases between. The CDR3 loop reads CASSLVGGQYGYTF. The DNA of the CDR3 is TGTGCCAGCAGCTTAGTTGGGGGGCAATATGGCTACACCTTC.

V and J are TRBV11-2 and TRBJ1-5, with 9 bases lining up with TRBD1. Germline V gene data show CDR1 as SGHAT and CDR2 as FQNNGV. The CDR3 runs 14 residues. With V trimmed by 0 bases and J by 7 bases, 1 base remained unmatched. The CDR3, as DNA: TGTGCCAGCAGCTTAGAACAGGGGGCGCAGCCCCAGCATTTT. It yields the protein CASSLEQGAQPQHF.

J is TRBJ2-4 and V is TRBV9; possibly TRBD2 for D (5 bases). V lost 0 bases and J lost 13, with 23 bases in between. CDR3 size: 16 residues. Germline assignment: CDR1 SGDLS and CDR2 YYNGEE. CDR3: CASSVGASRTPWEQYF. The CDR3 DNA follows: TGTGCCAGCAGCGTAGGGGCTAGCAGGACCCCTTGGGAGCAGTACTTC.

In its sample, this clonotype was seen a few times. The chain is built from TRBV14 and TRBJ2-1, with D maybe TRBD1 (6 bases). The V end lost 4 bases, the J end lost 5 bases, and 18 bases lay between the germline ends. The germline V gene encodes CDR1 SGHDN and CDR2 FVKESK. CDR3 length equals 16 residues. The CDR3, as DNA: TGTGCCAGCAGCCCTCTGAAGTTGGGGGCAAACAATGAGCAGTTCTTC. Residues: CASSPLKLGANNEQFF.

This clonotype was observed a handful of times. This chain joins TRBV10-3 and TRBJ2-5, with TRBD2 as a possible D gene (5 bases). Germline V CDR1 and CDR2: ENHRY, SYGVKD. V was cut by 10 bases and J by 5 bases, with 20 bases left in between. The CDR3 runs to 14 residues. CDR3 amino acids: CATRRADLGETQYF. CDR3 DNA: TGTGCCACCCGCCGAGCGGACTTGGGGGAGACCCAGTACTTC.

This clonotype was seen a handful of times. The chain couples TRBV6-5 to TRBJ2-5; 11 nucleotides match TRBD2. CDR1 and CDR2 from the germline V gene are MNHEY and SVGAGI. The trim removed 8 bases at V and 7 bases at J, leaving 3 bases unmatched. This CDR3 spans 12 amino acids. The CDR3 DNA sequence: TGTGCCAGCGTTACTAGCGGGGGGACCCAGTACTTC. Amino acids: CASVTSGGTQYF.

Many counts were recorded for this clonotype. V and J are TRBV5-1 and TRBJ2-5, with D perhaps matching TRBD1 (5 bases). CDR1 and CDR2 (germline): SGHRS, YFSETQ. The CDR3 runs 15 residues. V shed 3 bases and J shed 1 base, with 13 bases lying between them. The CDR3 DNA is TGCGCCAGCAGCTCTCTTACAGGCCTCCAAGAGACCCAGTACTTC. It yields the protein CASSSLTGLQETQYF.

The chain has TRBV20-1 and TRBJ2-5; perhaps TRBD1 as D (6 bases). Looked up from germline, CDR1 is DFQATT and CDR2 is SNEGSKA (reference sequence). The CDR3 covers 16 residues. The germline V and J ends were trimmed by 6 bases and 11 bases, with 31 bases remaining between them. The CDR3 is CSAPRAGTLRYNEQYF. In DNA, the CDR3 is TGCAGTGCCCCCCGGGCCGGGACACTTAGGTACAATGAGCAGTACTTC.

This clonotype was seen at least ten times. The chain combines TRBV9 with TRBJ2-1; no firm D call. Germline-derived CDR1 and CDR2 are SGDLS and YYNGEE. This CDR3 has 15 amino acids. The V end lost 0 bases, the J end lost 7 bases, and 14 bases lay between the germline ends. In DNA, the CDR3 is TGTGCCAGCAGCGTAGGGGCTAGTAGGGTTAATGAGCAGTTCTTC. This sequence encodes CASSVGASRVNEQFF.

The chain employs TRBV24-1 and TRBJ2-6; D is uncertain. V lost 4 bases and J 0 bases, leaving 6 bases between the germline ends. The CDR3 is 15 residues long. From germline, CDR1 is KGHDR and CDR2 SFDVKD. The CDR3 is CATSDRTSGANVLTF. CDR3 sequence (DNA): TGTGCCACCAGTGACCGGACCTCTGGGGCCAACGTCCTGACTTTC.

The chain carries TRBV6-1 and TRBJ2-3, with 11 nucleotides matching TRBD2. CDR3 length equals 16 residues. Germline CDR1 MNHNS, CDR2 SASEGT. The junction had 8 bases not matched to a gene; V was cut back by 4 bases and J by 5 bases. In DNA, the CDR3 is TGTGCCAGCAGTGGTTGGGTTAGCGGGAGGGTAGATACGCAGTATTTT. It yields the protein CASSGWVSGRVDTQYF.

About this clonotype: Compared with germline, one end of the junction differs, possibly owing to a read error. The V call is TRBV30, the J call TRBJ2-3; D is possibly TRBD2 (6 bases). CDR3 size: 11 residues. Per the germline V gene, CDR1 is GTSNPN and CDR2 is SVGIG (reference sequence). For the CDR3, the DNA is TGTGCCGGGAGACTAGTTGATACGCAGTATTTT. It specifies CAGRLVDTQYF.